This T cell receptor beta chain was documented in a study of T cells in Graves' hyperthyroidism and ophthalmopathy. Overall study: Peripheral blood collection took place at initial diagnosis, before any treatment. Notes on the study in general: Before onset, ophthalmopathy was predicted by the model a median approximately 6.5 months earlier.

Template material for amplifying TCR beta CDR3 regions consisted of RNA transcripts. The TCR CDR3 was amplified in a first-round RT-PCR using the HTBI primer set. One entry per CDR3 protein results from TCRdb running MiXCR on the multiplex PCR reads. Of about 360,000 distinct CDR3 sequences listed, about 13% are singletons. Details on this clonotype: Its antigen is unknown. This clone may be a read error of a much larger clone one base away.

This CDR3 region has 16 residues. Trimming left V 4 bases short and J 2 bases short, with 18 bases between. Germline loops: CDR1 LGHNT, CDR2 FRNRAP. Disease duration under 2 months; hyperthyroidism patients were aged 18 to 65. Any patient presenting with uncontrolled infection, other autoimmune disease, pregnancy or lactation was left out. The TCR comes from a man in his thirties or forties with Graves' hyperthyroidism that later progressed to Graves' ophthalmopathy. Sequenced material: blood. The J gene is TRBJ2-7, the V gene TRBV12-5, with D possibly matching TRBD2 (6 bases). The chain's CDR3 is CASGSPIGGAAYEQYF. DNA of the CDR3: TGTGCTAGTGGTTCACCCATAGGAGGGGCGGCCTACGAGCAGTACTTC.